The 8 T cell receptor beta chains below all came from one sample that was sequenced in a study of T-cell reconstitution after alpha-beta-depleted transplantation in children. A TCRbeta library incorporating unique molecular identifiers was prepared. TCRdb reprocessed the PCR reads with MiXCR, giving one entry per CDR3 protein. The data hold about 980,000 distinct CDR3 sequences, with 25% to 30% observed a single time. The source was PBMCs, mostly from graft donor cells, collected 360 days after TCRalphabeta/CD19-depleted stem cell transplant. The receptors originated from a boy under three years old who had a stem cell transplant for SCID, so the T cells may come from the graft donor.

CDR3 protein: CASSGGYAGTLRSEQFF. The CDR3 DNA reads TGTGCCAGCAGTGGGGGTTATGCGGGCACGCTGAGGAGTGAGCAGTTCTTC. V and J are TRBV2 and TRBJ2-1; a weak D match, TRBD2 (5 bases). The length of the CDR3 is 17 residues. Germline CDR1 SNHLY, CDR2 FYNNEI. V dropped 4 bases and J dropped 9 bases, with 25 bases sitting between them.

This clonotype was observed a few times. The rearrangement links TRBV6-1 to TRBJ1-5, with D perhaps TRBD1 (6 bases). The CDR3 extends over 15 amino acids. CDR1 is MNHNS and CDR2 is SASEGT in the germline V gene. Trimming pared 6 bases from V and 7 bases from J, leaving 19 bases between. The CDR3: CASRKTGSPIQPQHF. CDR3 in DNA: TGTGCCAGCAGGAAAACAGGGTCCCCAATCCAGCCCCAGCATTTT.

The V gene is TRBV12-3 or TRBV12-4, the J gene TRBJ2-1, with D maybe TRBD2 (6 bases). V was clipped by 5 bases and J by 4 bases, with 15 bases between them. This CDR3 is built from 15 residues. CDR3 loop: CASSLRDSFYNEQFF. As DNA, the CDR3 is TGTGCCAGCAGTCTCCGGGACTCATTTTACAATGAGCAGTTCTTC.

The chain employs TRBV29-1 and TRBJ2-1, with D maybe TRBD1 (6 bases). Between the trimmed V and J ends, which lost 8 bases and 3 bases, there was a span of 11 bases. The CDR3 loop spans 12 amino acids. Germline V gene sequence: CDR1 SQVTM, CDR2 ANQGSEA. CDR3 loop: CSFYRDYNEQFF. CDR3 sequence (DNA): TGCAGCTTCTACAGGGACTACAATGAGCAGTTCTTC.

This sequence joins TRBV20-1 and TRBJ1-5; D is unclear. CDR1 is DFQATT, CDR2 SNEGSKA, per germline (reference sequence). V was cut by 0 bases and J by 5 bases, with 14 bases left in between. This CDR3 spans 15 amino acids. The CDR3 DNA reads TGCAGTGCTAGAGATTCCGATTCGAGATATCAGCCCCAGCATTTT. Amino acids: CSARDSDSRYQPQHF.

The gene calls are TRBV5-5 and TRBJ2-1; D is unclear. The V gene's germline CDR1 is SGHKS and CDR2 YYEKEE (reference sequence). Trimming removed 4 bases at V and 7 bases at J, with 15 bases between. This CDR3 has 14 residues. CDR3 nucleotides: TGTGCCAGCAGCCACTGGACCCGAAGAAATGAGCAGTTCTTC. As protein: CASSHWTRRNEQFF.

Only a few counts were recorded for this clonotype. The DNA is omitted, as the CDR3 cannot be located on it reliably, and the CDR3 follows TCRdb's listing. The CDR3 loop is CASSSSGGFQETQYF. J is TRBJ2-5 and V is TRBV12-3 or TRBV12-4; TRBD2 is the table's D call, not checked against the DNA. The CDR3 totals 15 residues, both ends included.

This clonotype was observed at least ten times. The chain uses TRBV28 and TRBJ2-2; 9 nucleotides line up with TRBD1. Germline lookup yields CDR1 MDHEN and CDR2 SYDVKM. There are 17 residues in the CDR3. V lost 0 bases to trimming and J lost 7 bases; unmatched junction nucleotides: 9. The CDR3 region is CASSLWKRQGDSGELFF. The CDR3 bases are TGTGCCAGCAGTTTATGGAAGCGACAGGGGGACAGCGGGGAGCTGTTTTTT. Filled out from reference TRBV28 and TRBJ2-2, the complete variable domain reads DVKVTQSSRYLVKRTGEKVFLECVQDMDHENMFWYRQDPGLGLRLIYFSYDVKMKEKGDIPEGYSVSREKKERFSLILESASTNQTSMYLCASSLWKRQGDSGELFFGEGSRLTVL.